The clone carrying this TCR beta chain was observed many times. This sample stems from a study of CD8 T cells in ankylosing spondylitis. In TCRdb, the 5' RACE reads were re-called with MiXCR into one record per CDR3 protein. The sample holds 220,000 or so distinct CDR3 sequences, about 10% seen once. This clonotype was obtained from a male donor with ankylosing spondylitis or in good health (not recorded which). Material: blood, either unsorted or a sorted T cell fraction (not recorded which).

The CDR3 loop reads CASRFSGTQAFF. The CDR3 bases are TGTGCCAGCAGATTTTCCGGGACACAAGCTTTCTTT. The chain recombines TRBV12-3 or TRBV12-4 with TRBJ1-1; weak D call: TRBD1 (6 bases). V shed 6 bases and J shed 9 bases, with 14 bases lying between them. This CDR3 is 12 amino acids long.